What follows are 12 T cell receptor beta chains derived from one specimen sequenced in a study of blood T cell repertoires in COVID-19. Assay used: immunoSEQ multiplex PCR; TCRdb lists only in-frame clones, some missing. The sample lists hundreds of thousands of clones; approximately 81% were seen once. The sequenced sample consisted of peripheral blood. These receptor sequences come from a woman between 18 and 29 years old with acute or convalescent COVID-19.

This chain uses TRBV9 with TRBJ2-3, with 11 bases aligning to TRBD2. The CDR3 extends over 15 amino acids. The ends lost 4 bases at V and 4 bases at J; junction bases unmatched: 5. Germline V lookup: CDR1 SGDLS, CDR2 YYNGEE. CDR3 residues: CASSFSSGRSDTQYF. CDR3 DNA sequence: TGTGCCAGCAGCTTCTCTAGCGGGAGGTCAGATACGCAGTATTTT.

This chain joins TRBV23-1 and TRBJ2-5; 10 bases are shared with TRBD2. TRBV23-1 is assigned to the ORF class and has an uncertain function. The CDR3 has 15 residues. The V gene end was trimmed by 2 bases and the J gene end by 2 bases; junction bases not matched to a gene: 2. The CDR3, as DNA: TGCGCCAGCAGTCAACTAGCGGGGGATCAAGAGACCCAGTACTTC. Residues: CASSQLAGDQETQYF.

The V and J genes are TRBV5-1 and TRBJ2-7, with D possibly TRBD1 on 5 matching bases. V was shortened by 4 bases and J by 3 bases, with 14 bases between the two germline ends. The CDR3 covers 14 residues. From germline, CDR1 is SGHRS and CDR2 YFSETQ. The CDR3, as DNA: TGCGCCAGCAGCGTGAATTTCCAGGGCTACGAGCAGTACTTC. Protein: CASSVNFQGYEQYF.

The chain couples TRBV5-1 to TRBJ1-2, with D possibly TRBD1 on 5 matching bases. The germline CDR1 and CDR2 sequences are SGHRS and YFSETQ. V shed 3 bases and J shed 0 bases, with 12 bases lying between them. This CDR3 has 15 residues. DNA for the CDR3: TGCGCCAGCAGCTCCGGGGGGTCAACTAACTATGGCTACACCTTC. Protein product: CASSSGGSTNYGYTF.

The rearrangement uses TRBV28 and TRBJ1-2; TRBD1 might be the D (5 bases). V lost 4 bases and J lost 0, with 12 bases in between. The CDR3 has 15 residues. The germline CDR1 and CDR2 sequences are MDHEN and SYDVKM. CDR3 sequence reads: CASSSQGEANYGYTF. The CDR3 region has the DNA TGTGCCAGCAGTTCCCAAGGGGAGGCTAACTATGGCTACACCTTC.

V and J are TRBV4-2 and TRBJ2-7; a possible D gene is TRBD2 (5 bases). V lost 4 bases and J lost 3, with 22 bases in between. Germline CDR1 reads LGHNA; CDR2 reads YNFKEQ. The CDR3 extends over 17 amino acids. CDR3: CASSPRAGGGMYYEQYF. CDR3 DNA: TGTGCCAGCAGCCCCCGCGCGGGCGGTGGGATGTACTACGAGCAGTACTTC.

This chain uses TRBV27 with TRBJ2-2, with 14 bases matching TRBD2. V trimming: 3 bases; J trimming: 7 bases; junction bases outside the gene matches: 7. The CDR3 is made up of 17 amino acids. CDR1 and CDR2 (germline): MNHEY, SMNVEV (reference sequence). CDR3 protein: CASSFLTSGRASGELFF. As DNA, the CDR3 is TGTGCCAGCAGTTTCCTGACTAGCGGGAGGGCCAGCGGGGAGCTGTTTTTT.

As concerns this clone: The sample contains more than one DNA sequence encoding this CDR3. The chain uses TRBV14 and TRBJ1-1; tentatively, D is TRBD1 (6 bases). Germline values: CDR1 SGHDN, CDR2 FVKESK. The CDR3 runs 13 residues. Trimming left V 0 bases short and J 5 bases short, with 7 bases between. In DNA form, the CDR3 reads TGTGCCAGCAGCCAAGATAGGGGGACTGAAGCTTTCTTT. Translated: CASSQDRGTEAFF.

The V and J genes are TRBV4-1 and TRBJ2-7; 7 bases fit TRBD1. The J call is uncertain, as TRBJ2-1 better fits the DNA end. Germline-derived CDR1 and CDR2 are MGHRA and YSYEKL. This CDR3 spans 18 amino acids. CDR3 protein: CASSQRATGASFGNEQFF. The CDR3 bases are TGCGCCAGCAGCCAAAGGGCCACAGGGGCCTCGTTCGGAAATGAGCAGTTCTTC.

The rearrangement joins TRBV5-1 to TRBJ1-6; D ambiguous. The CDR3 is 13 amino acids. Between the trimmed V and J ends, which lost 4 bases and 7 bases, there was a span of 9 bases. Germline V CDR1 and CDR2: SGHRS, YFSETQ. The CDR3 DNA sequence: TGCGCCAGCAGCGCGGAGGTAAATTCACCCCTCCACTTT. Residues: CASSAEVNSPLHF. Looking up the rest from reference TRBV5-1 and TRBJ1-6 gives the full variable domain: KAGVTQTPRYLIKTRGQQVTLSCSPISGHRSVSWYQQTPGQGLQFLFEYFSETQRNKGNFPGRFSGRQFSNSRSEMNVSTLELGDSALYLCASSAEVNSPLHFGNGTRLTVT.

There are a few counts of this clone. The V and J genes are TRBV29-1 and TRBJ1-2; TRBD1 aligns across 8 bases. The ends lost 5 bases at V and 7 bases at J; junction bases unmatched: 9. Per the germline V gene, CDR1 is SQVTM and CDR2 is ANQGSEA. This CDR3 spans 13 amino acids. CDR3 sequence reads: CSVFTQGAGGYTF. The CDR3 bases are TGCAGCGTTTTTACTCAGGGGGCGGGTGGCTACACCTTC.

The chain links TRBV2 to TRBJ1-4, with a possible D match to TRBD1 (5 bases). The ends were cut back, 5 bases at V and 7 bases at J, with 14 bases in the middle. CDR3 length equals 14 residues. Germline V CDR1 and CDR2: SNHLY, FYNNEI. The CDR3 DNA reads TGTGCCAGCAGTTTCGGGCAGGGCCCTGAAAAACTGTTTTTT. The encoded protein is CASSFGQGPEKLFF.